This TCR beta chain was profiled in a study of shared clonotypes between healthy human individuals. Points from the study as a whole: Memory subsets generally showed smaller estimated richness than naive subsets did. The low donor count limited represented genetic and exposure-history diversity. Non-shared clonotypes had lower generation probabilities than clonotypes shared by all four sorted-subset donors.

This clone appeared once. Its target is unknown. The repertoire was sequenced with immunoSEQ multiplex PCR; TCRdb's copy has only in-frame clones and lacks some. The top ten hold approximately 1% of the sample, which has over a million clones, about 96% seen once. Looked up from germline, CDR1 is SNHLY and CDR2 is FYNNEI. The CDR3 runs 15 residues. V shed 6 bases, J shed 1 base, and the junction held 9 bases outside the gene matches. The sequence was collected from a man younger than 40 in good health. Sequenced sample: naive CD4+ T cells sorted from blood. Subset described: CD45RA+ positively selected. The V gene is TRBV2, the J gene TRBJ2-7, with 7 nucleotides matching TRBD1. CDR3 sequence: CASSVTGVPSYEQYF. The CDR3 bases are TGTGCCAGCAGCGTCACAGGGGTTCCGTCCTACGAGCAGTACTTC.